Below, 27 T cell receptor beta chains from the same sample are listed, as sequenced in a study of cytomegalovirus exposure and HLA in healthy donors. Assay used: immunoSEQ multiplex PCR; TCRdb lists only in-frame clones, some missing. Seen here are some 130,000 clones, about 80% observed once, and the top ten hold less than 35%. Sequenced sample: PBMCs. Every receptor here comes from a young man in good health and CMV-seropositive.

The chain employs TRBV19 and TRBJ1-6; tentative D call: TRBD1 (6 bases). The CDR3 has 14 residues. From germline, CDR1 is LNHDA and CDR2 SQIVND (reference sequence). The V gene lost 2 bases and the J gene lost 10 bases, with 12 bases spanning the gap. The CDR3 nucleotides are TGTGCCAGTAGTATATCGGACAGAGGGTCACCCCTCCACTTT. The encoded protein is CASSISDRGSPLHF.

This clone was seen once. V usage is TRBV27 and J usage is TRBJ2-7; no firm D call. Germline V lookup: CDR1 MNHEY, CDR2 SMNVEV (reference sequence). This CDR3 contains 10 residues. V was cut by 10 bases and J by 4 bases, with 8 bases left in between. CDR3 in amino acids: CATPLYEQYF. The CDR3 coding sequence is TGTGCCACCCCTCTTTACGAGCAGTACTTC.

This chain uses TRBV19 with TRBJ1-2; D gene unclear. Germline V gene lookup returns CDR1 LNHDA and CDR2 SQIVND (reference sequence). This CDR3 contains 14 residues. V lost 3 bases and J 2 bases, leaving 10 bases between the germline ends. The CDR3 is CASSMPGSNYGYTF. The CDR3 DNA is TGTGCCAGTAGTATGCCGGGATCCAACTATGGCTACACCTTC.

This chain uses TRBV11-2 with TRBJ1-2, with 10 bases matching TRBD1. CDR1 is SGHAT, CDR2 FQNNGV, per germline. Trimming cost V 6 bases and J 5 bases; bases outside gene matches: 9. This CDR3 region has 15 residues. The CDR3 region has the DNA TGTGCCAGCAGTAACACCGGGACAGGGGTATATGGCTACACCTTC. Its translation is CASSNTGTGVYGYTF.

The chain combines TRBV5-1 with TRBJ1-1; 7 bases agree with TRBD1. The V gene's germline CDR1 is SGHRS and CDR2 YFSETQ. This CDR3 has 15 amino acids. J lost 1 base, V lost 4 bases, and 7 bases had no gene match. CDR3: CASSTTGVGNTEAFF. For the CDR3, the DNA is TGCGCCAGCAGCACCACAGGGGTGGGGAACACTGAAGCTTTCTTT.

The CDR3 is CASSLDVRGAYYGYTF. The CDR3 nucleotides read TGTGCCAGCAGTTTGGATGTTAGGGGTGCGTACTATGGCTACACCTTC. This chain joins TRBV27 and TRBJ1-2; D is perhaps TRBD1 (5 bases). CDR1 is MNHEY, CDR2 SMNVEV, per germline (reference sequence). The CDR3 runs 16 residues. Trimming removed 3 bases from V and 3 bases from J, with 17 bases in between.

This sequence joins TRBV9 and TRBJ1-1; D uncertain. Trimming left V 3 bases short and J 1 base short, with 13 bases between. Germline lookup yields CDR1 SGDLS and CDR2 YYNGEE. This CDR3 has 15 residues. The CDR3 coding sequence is TGTGCCAGCAGCGCTCCCGATCGAGGGAACACTGAAGCTTTCTTT. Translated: CASSAPDRGNTEAFF.

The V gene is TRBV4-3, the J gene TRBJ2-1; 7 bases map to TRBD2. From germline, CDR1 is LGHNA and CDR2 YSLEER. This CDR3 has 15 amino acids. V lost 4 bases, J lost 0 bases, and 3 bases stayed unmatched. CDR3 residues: CASSLGGSSYNEQFF. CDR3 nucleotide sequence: TGCGCCAGCAGCCTTGGCGGGAGCTCCTACAATGAGCAGTTCTTC.

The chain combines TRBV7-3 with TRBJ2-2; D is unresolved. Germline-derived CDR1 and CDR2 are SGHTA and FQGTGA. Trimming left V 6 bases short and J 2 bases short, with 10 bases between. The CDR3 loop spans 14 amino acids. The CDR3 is CASSLGANTGELFF. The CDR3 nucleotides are TGTGCCAGCAGTTTGGGCGCCAACACCGGGGAGCTGTTTTTT.

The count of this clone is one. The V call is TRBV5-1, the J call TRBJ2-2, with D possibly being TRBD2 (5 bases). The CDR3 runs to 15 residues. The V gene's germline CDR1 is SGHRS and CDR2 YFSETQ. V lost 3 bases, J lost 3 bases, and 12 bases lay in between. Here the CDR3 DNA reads TGCGCCAGCAGCTCAGTGGACTGGGACACCGGGGAGCTGTTTTTT. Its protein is CASSSVDWDTGELFF.

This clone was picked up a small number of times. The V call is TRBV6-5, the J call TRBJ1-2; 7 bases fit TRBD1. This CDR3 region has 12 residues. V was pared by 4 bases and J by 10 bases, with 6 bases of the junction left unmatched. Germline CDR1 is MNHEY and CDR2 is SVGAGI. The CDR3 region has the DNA TGTGCCAGCAGTTTGCGACAGGGACCCTACACCTTC. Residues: CASSLRQGPYTF.

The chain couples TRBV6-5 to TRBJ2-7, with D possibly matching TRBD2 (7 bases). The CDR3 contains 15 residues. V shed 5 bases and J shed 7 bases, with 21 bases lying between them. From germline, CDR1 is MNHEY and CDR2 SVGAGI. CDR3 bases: TGTGCCAGCAGTGGGGGGGACACCCTAAAAAGAGAGCAGTACTTC. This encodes CASSGGDTLKREQYF.

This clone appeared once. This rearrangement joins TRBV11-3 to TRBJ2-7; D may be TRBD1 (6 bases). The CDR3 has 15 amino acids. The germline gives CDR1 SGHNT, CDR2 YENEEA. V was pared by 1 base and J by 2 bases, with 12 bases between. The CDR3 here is CASSLAAGQTYEQYF. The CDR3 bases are TGTGCCAGCAGCTTAGCGGCCGGACAGACCTACGAGCAGTACTTC.

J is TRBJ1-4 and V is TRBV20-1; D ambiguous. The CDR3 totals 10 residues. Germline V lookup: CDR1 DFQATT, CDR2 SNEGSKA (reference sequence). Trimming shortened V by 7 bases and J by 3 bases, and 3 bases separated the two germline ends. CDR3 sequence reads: CSVANEKLFF. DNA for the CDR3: TGCAGTGTAGCTAATGAAAAACTGTTTTTT.

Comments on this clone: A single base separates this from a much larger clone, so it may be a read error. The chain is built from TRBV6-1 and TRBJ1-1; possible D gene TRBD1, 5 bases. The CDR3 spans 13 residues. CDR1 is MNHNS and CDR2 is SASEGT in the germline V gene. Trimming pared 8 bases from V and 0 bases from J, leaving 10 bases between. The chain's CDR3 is CASGGVMNTEAFF. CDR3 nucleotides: TGTGCCAGCGGAGGGGTAATGAACACTGAAGCTTTCTTT.

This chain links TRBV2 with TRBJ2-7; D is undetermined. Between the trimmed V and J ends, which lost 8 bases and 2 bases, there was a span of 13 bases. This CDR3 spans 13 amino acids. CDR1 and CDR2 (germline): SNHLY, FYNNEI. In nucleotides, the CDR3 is TGTGCCAGCGTACGGTTATTGCCCTACGAGCAGTACTTC. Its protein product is CASVRLLPYEQYF.

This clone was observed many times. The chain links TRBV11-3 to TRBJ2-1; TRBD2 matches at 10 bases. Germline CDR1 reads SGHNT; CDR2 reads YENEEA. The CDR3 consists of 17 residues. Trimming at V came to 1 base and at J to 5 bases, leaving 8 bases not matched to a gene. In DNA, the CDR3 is TGTGCCAGCAGCTTAGCTGGAACTAGCGGGGCTAACAATGAGCAGTTCTTC. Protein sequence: CASSLAGTSGANNEQFF.

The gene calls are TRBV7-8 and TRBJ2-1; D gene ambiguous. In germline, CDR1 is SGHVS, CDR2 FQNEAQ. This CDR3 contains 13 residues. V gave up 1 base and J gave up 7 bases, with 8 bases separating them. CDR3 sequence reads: CASSLVSENEQFF. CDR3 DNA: TGTGCCAGCAGCTTAGTTAGTGAAAATGAGCAGTTCTTC.

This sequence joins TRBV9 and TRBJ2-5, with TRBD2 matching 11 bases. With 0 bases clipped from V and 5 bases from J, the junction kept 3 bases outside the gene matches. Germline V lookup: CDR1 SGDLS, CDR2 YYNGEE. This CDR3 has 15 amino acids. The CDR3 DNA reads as TGTGCCAGCAGCGTAGTAGCGGGGGGGCAGGAGACCCAGTACTTC. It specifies CASSVVAGGQETQYF.

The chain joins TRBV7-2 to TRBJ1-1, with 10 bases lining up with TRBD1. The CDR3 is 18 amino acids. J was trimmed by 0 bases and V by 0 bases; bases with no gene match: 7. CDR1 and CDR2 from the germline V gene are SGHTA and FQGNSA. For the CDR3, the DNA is TGTGCCAGCAGCTTAGCCGGGACAGGGGCCGGAATGAACACTGAAGCTTTCTTT. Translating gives CASSLAGTGAGMNTEAFF.

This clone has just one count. The CDR3 nucleotides are TGTGCCAGCAGTGCCAGACAGGGGCGAACTGAAGCTTTCTTT. Translation gives CASSARQGRTEAFF. The V and J genes are TRBV27 and TRBJ1-1, with 8 bases aligning to TRBD1. The CDR3 runs 14 residues. Germline V gene data show CDR1 as MNHEY and CDR2 as SMNVEV (reference sequence). The trim removed 5 bases at V and 5 bases at J, leaving 7 bases unmatched.

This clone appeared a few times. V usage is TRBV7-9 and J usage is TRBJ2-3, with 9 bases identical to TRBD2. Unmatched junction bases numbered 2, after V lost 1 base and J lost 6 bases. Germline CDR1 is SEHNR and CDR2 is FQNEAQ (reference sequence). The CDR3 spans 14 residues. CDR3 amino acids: CASSLGLAGDTQYF. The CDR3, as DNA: TGTGCCAGCAGCTTAGGCCTAGCGGGGGATACGCAGTATTTT.

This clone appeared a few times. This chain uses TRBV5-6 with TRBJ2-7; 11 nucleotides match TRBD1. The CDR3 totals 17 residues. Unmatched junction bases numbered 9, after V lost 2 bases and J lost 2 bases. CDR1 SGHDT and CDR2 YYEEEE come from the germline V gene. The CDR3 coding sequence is TGTGCCAGCAGCTTTTTTAAGGGACAGGGGGATACCTACGAGCAGTACTTC. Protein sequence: CASSFFKGQGDTYEQYF.

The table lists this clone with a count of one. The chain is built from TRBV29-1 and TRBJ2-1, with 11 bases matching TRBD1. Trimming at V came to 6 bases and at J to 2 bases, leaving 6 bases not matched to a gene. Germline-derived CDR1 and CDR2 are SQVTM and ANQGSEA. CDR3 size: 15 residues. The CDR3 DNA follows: TGCAGCGTGGGACAGGGGGTAAGGACCTACAATGAGCAGTTCTTC. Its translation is CSVGQGVRTYNEQFF.

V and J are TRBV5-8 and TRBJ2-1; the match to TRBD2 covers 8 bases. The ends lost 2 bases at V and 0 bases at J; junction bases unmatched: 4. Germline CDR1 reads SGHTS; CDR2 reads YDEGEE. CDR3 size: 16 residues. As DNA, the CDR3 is TGTGCCAGCAGCTTCGGGAGCGGGAGCTCCTACAATGAGCAGTTCTTC. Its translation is CASSFGSGSSYNEQFF. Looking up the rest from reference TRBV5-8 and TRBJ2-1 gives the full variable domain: EAGVTQSPTHLIKTRGQQATLRCSPISGHTSVYWYQQALGLGLQFLLWYDEGEERNRGNFPPRFSGRQFPNYSSELNVNALELEDSALYLCASSFGSGSSYNEQFFGPGTRLTVL.

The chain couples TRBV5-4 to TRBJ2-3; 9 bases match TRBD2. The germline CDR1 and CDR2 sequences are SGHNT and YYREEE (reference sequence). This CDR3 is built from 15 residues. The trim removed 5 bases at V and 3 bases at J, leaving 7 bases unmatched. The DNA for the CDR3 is TGTGCCAGCAGTGTTCCGGGACTAGCTACAGATACGCAGTATTTT. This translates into CASSVPGLATDTQYF.

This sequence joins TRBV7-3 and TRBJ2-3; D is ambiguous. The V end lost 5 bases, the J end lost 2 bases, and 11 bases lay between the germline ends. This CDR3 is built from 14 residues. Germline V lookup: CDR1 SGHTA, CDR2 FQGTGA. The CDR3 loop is CASSPRAVTDTQYF. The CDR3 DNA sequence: TGTGCCAGCAGCCCCCGCGCGGTCACAGATACGCAGTATTTT.